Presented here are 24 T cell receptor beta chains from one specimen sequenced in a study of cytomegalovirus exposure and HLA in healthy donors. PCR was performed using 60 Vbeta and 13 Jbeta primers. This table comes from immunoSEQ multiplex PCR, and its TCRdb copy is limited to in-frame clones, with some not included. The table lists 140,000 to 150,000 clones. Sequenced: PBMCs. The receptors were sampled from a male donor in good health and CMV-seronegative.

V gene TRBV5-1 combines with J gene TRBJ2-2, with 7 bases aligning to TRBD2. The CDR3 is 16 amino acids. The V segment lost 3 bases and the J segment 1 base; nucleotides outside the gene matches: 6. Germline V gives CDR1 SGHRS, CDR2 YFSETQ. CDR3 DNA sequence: TGCGCCAGCAGCTGGATAGCGGGTGGGAACACCGGGGAGCTGTTTTTT. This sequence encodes CASSWIAGGNTGELFF. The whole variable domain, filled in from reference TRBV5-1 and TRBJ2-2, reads KAGVTQTPRYLIKTRGQQVTLSCSPISGHRSVSWYQQTPGQGLQFLFEYFSETQRNKGNFPGRFSGRQFSNSRSEMNVSTLELGDSALYLCASSWIAGGNTGELFFGEGSRLTVL.

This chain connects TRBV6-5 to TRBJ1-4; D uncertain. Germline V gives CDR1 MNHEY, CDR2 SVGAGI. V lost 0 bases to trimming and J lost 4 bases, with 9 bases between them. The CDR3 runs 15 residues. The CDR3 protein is CASSYSGNLNEKLFF. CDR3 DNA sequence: TGTGCCAGCAGTTACTCCGGGAACCTTAATGAAAAACTGTTTTTT.

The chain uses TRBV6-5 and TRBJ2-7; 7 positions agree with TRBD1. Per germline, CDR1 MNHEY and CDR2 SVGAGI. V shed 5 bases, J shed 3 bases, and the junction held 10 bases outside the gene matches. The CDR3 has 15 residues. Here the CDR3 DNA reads TGTGCCAGCAGTCCTTCGAGGGGGCAGGGCTACGAGCAGTACTTC. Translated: CASSPSRGQGYEQYF.

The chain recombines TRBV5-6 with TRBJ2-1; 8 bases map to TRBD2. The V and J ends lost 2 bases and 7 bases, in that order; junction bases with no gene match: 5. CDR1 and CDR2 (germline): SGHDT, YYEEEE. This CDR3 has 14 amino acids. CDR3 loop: CASSFGTRWNEQFF. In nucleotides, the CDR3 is TGTGCCAGCAGCTTTGGGACTAGATGGAATGAGCAGTTCTTC. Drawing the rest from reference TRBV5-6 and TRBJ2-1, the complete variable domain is DAGVTQSPTHLIKTRGQQVTLRCSPKSGHDTVSWYQQALGQGPQFIFQYYEEEERQRGNFPDRFSGHQFPNYSSELNVNALLLGDSALYLCASSFGTRWNEQFFGPGTRLTVL.

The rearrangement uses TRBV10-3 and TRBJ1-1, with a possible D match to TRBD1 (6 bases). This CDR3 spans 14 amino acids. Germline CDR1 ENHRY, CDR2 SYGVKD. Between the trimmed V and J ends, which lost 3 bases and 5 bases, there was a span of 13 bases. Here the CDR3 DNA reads TGTGCCATCAGTGAAAGGGGGATTGGGACTGAAGCTTTCTTT. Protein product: CAISERGIGTEAFF.

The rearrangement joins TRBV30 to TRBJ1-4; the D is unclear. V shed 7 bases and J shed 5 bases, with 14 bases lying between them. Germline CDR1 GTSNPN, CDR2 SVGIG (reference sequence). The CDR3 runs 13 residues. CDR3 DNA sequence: TGTGCCTCGGATGTACGGGGAAATGAAAAACTGTTTTTT. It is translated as CASDVRGNEKLFF.

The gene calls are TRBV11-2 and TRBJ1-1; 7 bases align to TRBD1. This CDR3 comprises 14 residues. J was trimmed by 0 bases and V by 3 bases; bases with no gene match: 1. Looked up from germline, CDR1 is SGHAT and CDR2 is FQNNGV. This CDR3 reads CASSFGQVNTEAFF. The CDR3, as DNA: TGTGCCAGCAGCTTCGGACAGGTGAACACTGAAGCTTTCTTT.

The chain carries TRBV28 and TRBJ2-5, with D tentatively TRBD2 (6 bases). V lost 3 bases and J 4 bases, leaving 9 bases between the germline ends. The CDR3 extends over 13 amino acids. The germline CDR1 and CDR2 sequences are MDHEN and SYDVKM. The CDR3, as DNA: TGTGCCAGCAGTTTCGGAGGGTTAGAGACCCAGTACTTC. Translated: CASSFGGLETQYF.

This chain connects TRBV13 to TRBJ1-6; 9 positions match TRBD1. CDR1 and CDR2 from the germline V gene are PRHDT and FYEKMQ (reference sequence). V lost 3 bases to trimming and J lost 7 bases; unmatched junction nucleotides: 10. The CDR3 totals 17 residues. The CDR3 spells CASSFRLQGAGNSPLHF. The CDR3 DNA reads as TGTGCCAGCAGCTTTAGGTTACAGGGGGCGGGGAATTCACCCCTCCACTTT.

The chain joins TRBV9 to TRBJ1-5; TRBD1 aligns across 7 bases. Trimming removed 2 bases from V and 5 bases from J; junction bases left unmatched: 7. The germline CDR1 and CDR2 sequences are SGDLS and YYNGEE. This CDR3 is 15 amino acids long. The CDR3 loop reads CASSVWGTADQPQHF. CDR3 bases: TGTGCCAGCAGCGTGTGGGGGACAGCTGATCAGCCCCAGCATTTT.

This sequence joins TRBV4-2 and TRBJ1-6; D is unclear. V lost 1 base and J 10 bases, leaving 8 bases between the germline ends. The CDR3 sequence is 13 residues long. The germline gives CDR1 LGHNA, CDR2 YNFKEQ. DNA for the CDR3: TGTGCCAGCAGCCAAGGGGCTAAGTCACCCCTCCACTTT. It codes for CASSQGAKSPLHF.

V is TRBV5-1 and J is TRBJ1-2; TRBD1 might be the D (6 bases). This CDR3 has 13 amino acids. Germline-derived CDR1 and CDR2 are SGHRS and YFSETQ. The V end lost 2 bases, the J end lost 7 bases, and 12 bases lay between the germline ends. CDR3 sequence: CASSLELTGGYTF. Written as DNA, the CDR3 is TGCGCCAGCAGCTTAGAGTTGACAGGTGGCTACACCTTC.

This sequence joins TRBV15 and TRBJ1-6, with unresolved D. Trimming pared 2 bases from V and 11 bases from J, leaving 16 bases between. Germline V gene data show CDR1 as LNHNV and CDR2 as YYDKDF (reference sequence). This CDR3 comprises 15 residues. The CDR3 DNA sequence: TGTGCCACCAGCAGACTTTCGACATCAAACGCACCCCTCCACTTT. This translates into CATSRLSTSNAPLHF.

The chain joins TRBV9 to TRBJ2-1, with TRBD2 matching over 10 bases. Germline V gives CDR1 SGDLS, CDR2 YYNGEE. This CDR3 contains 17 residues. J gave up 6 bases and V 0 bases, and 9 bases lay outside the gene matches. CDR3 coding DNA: TGTGCCAGCAGCGTAGACCCCCTAGCGGGGGTCCTCAATGAGCAGTTCTTC. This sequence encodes CASSVDPLAGVLNEQFF. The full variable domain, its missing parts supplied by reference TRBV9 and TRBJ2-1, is DSGVTQTPKHLITATGQRVTLRCSPRSGDLSVYWYQQSLDQGLQFLIQYYNGEERAKGNILERFSAQQFPDLHSELNLSSLELGDSALYFCASSVDPLAGVLNEQFFGPGTRLTVL.

CDR3 amino acids: CASSDGQRNIQYF. The CDR3, as DNA: TGTGCCAGCAGCGATGGGCAGAGAAACATTCAGTACTTC. The chain uses TRBV9 and TRBJ2-4; D remains unclear. Germline V lookup: CDR1 SGDLS, CDR2 YYNGEE. The CDR3 contains 13 residues. Trimming removed 3 bases from V and 6 bases from J, with 10 bases in between.

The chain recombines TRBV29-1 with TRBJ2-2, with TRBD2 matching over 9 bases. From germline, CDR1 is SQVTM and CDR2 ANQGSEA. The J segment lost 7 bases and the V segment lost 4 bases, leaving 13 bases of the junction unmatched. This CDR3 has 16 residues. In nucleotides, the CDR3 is TGCAGCGTTGCTTTTGCGGCGGGGGGGACCGTCGGGGAGCTGTTTTTT. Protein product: CSVAFAAGGTVGELFF.

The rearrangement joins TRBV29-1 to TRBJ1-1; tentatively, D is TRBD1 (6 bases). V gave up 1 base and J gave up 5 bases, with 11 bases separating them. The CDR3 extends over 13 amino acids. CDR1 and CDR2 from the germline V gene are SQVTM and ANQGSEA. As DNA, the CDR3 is TGCAGCGTTGAAGCTCAGGGGATTACTGAAGCTTTCTTT. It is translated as CSVEAQGITEAFF.

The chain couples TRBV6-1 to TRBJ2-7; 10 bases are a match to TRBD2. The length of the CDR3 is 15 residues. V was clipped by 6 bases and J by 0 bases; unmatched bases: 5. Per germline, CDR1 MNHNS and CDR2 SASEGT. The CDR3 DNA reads TGTGCCAGCAGGGATAGCGGGGGGCTCTCCTACGAGCAGTACTTC. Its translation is CASRDSGGLSYEQYF.

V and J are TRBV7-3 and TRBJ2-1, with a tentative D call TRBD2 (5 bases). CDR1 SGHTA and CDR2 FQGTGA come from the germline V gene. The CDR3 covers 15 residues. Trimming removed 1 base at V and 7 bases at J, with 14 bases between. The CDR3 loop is CASSLIGSRANEQFF. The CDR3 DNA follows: TGTGCCAGCAGCTTAATTGGGAGTCGGGCTAATGAGCAGTTCTTC.

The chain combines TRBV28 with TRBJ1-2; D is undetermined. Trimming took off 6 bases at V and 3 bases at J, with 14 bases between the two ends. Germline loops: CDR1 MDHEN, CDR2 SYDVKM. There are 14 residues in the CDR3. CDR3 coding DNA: TGTGCCAGCAGCTACACTCTAGGTGACTATGGCTACACCTTC. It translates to CASSYTLGDYGYTF.

The CDR3 reads CAIRDRAGAYNSPLHF. In DNA form, the CDR3 reads TGTGCCATCAGAGACAGGGCAGGAGCTTATAATTCACCCCTCCACTTT. The chain couples TRBV10-3 to TRBJ1-6, with TRBD1 matching 7 bases. In germline, CDR1 is ENHRY, CDR2 SYGVKD. The CDR3 runs 16 residues. The V gene end was trimmed by 6 bases and the J gene end by 4 bases; junction bases not matched to a gene: 9.

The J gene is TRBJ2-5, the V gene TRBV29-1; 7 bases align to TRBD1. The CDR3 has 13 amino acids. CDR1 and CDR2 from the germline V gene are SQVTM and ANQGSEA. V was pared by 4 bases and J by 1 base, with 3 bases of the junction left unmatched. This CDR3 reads CSVADRAQETQYF. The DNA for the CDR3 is TGCAGCGTTGCCGACAGGGCCCAAGAGACCCAGTACTTC.

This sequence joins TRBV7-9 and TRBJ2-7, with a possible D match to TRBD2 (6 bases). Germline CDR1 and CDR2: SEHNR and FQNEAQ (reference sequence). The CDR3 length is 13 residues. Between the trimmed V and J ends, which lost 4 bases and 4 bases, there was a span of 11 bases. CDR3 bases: TGTGCCAGCAGCTCGGGGGAATCTTACGAGCAGTACTTC. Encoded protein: CASSSGESYEQYF.

CDR3 in DNA: TGTGCCAGCAGCCAAGATAGAGCGGGAGGGGGTAGTGGGGCCAACGTCCTGACTTTC. This encodes CASSQDRAGGGSGANVLTF. The J gene is TRBJ2-6, the V gene TRBV14; 10 bases are shared with TRBD2. The CDR3 length is 19 residues. Germline CDR1 reads SGHDN; CDR2 reads FVKESK. V shed 0 bases, J shed 3 bases, and the junction held 8 bases outside the gene matches.